This T cell receptor beta chain was sequenced in a study of identical twins. This clonotype was found a few times. One entry per CDR3 protein results from TCRdb running MiXCR on the 5' RACE reads. The table has about 720,000 distinct CDR3 sequences, about 20% seen once; the top ten hold approximately 14%. The sample was also reused in another study, on T cells expressing NK-cell markers. As that study records: Seven sequenced donors out of eight were HCMV-seropositive, one seronegative.

The receptor comes from a woman aged 18 to 35 in good health. The sample was PBMCs.

CDR3 coding DNA: TGTGCCAGCAGCTTTACGGCCCAGACTAGCGGGAGGAACAATGAGCAGTTCTTC. This encodes CASSFTAQTSGRNNEQFF. This chain connects TRBV13 to TRBJ2-1; 13 bases line up with TRBD2. Looked up from germline, CDR1 is PRHDT and CDR2 is FYEKMQ (reference sequence). The CDR3 has 18 residues. Unmatched junction bases numbered 10, after V lost 3 bases and J lost 5 bases.